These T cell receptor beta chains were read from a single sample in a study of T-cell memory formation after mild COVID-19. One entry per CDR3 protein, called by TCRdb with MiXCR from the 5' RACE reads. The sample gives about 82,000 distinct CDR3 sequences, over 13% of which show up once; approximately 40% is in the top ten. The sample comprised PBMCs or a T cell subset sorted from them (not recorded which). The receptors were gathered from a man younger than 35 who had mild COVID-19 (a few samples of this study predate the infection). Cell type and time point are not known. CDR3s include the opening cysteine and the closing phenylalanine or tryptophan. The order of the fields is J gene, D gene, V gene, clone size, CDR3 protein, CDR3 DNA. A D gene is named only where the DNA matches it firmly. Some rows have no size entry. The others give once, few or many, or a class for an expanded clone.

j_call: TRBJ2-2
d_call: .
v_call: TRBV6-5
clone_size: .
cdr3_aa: CASSYASGELFF
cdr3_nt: TGTGCCAGCAGTTACGCCAGCGGGGAGCTGTTTTTT

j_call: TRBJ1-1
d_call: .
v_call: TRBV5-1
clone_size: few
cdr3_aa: CASSLSRVGTEAFF
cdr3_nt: TGCGCCAGCAGCTTGTCCAGGGTGGGCACTGAAGCTTTCTTT

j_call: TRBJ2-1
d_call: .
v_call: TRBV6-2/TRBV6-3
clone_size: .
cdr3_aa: CASSLSRVEQFF
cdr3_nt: TGTGCCAGCAGCCTTAGCCGGGTCGAGCAGTTCTTC

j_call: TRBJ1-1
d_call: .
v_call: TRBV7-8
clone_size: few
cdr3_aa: CASSRRRDVAAFF
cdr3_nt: TGTGCCAGCAGTCGTCGACGGGACGTTGCGGCTTTCTTT

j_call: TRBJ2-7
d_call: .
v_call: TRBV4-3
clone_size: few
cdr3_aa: CASSTGPGAPYEQYF
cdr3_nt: TGCGCCAGCAGCACCGGACCGGGAGCTCCCTACGAGCAGTACTTC

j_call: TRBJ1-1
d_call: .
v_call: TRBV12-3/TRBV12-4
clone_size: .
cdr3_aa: CASGLNTEAFF
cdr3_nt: TGTGCCAGCGGCTTGAACACTGAAGCTTTCTTT

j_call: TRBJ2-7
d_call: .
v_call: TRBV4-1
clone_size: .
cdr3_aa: CASSQEERSSYEQYF
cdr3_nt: TGCGCCAGCAGCCAAGAGGAACGGAGCTCCTACGAGCAGTACTTC

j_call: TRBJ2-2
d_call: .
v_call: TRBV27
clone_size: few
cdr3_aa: CASSLRDTGELFF
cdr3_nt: TGTGCCAGCAGTTTACGGGACACCGGGGAGCTGTTTTTT

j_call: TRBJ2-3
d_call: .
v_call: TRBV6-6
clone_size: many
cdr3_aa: CASSPTDTQYF
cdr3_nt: TGTGCCAGCAGCCCCACAGATACGCAGTATTTT

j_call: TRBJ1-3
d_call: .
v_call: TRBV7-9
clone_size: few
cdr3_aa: CASSDGAGNTIYF
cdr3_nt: TGTGCCAGCAGCGACGGGGCTGGAAACACCATATATTTT

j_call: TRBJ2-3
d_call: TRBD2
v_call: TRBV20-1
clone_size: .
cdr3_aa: CSARDYLAGALSTDTQYF
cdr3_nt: TGCAGTGCTAGAGATTATCTAGCGGGGGCTCTCAGCACAGATACGCAGTATTTT

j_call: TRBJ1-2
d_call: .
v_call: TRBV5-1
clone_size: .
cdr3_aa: CASRPPEGLSGYTF
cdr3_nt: TGCGCCAGCAGACCTCCAGAGGGGCTTTCGGGCTACACCTTC

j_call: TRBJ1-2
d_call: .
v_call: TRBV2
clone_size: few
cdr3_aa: CAIRQVNYGYTF
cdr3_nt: TGTGCCATTAGACAAGTCAACTATGGCTACACCTTC

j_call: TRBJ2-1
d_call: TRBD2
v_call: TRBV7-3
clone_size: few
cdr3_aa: CASSLNSGGADEQFF
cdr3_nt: TGTGCCAGCAGCTTAAACAGCGGGGGGGCGGATGAGCAGTTCTTC

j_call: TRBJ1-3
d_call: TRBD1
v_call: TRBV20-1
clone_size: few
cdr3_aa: CSARDRDRGLGNTIYF
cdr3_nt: TGCAGTGCTAGAGACCGGGACAGGGGACTTGGAAACACCATATATTTT

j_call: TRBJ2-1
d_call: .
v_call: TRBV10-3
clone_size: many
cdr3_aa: CAISEDGGGLAYNEQFF
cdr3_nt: TGTGCCATCAGTGAGGATGGCGGGGGCCTAGCCTACAATGAGCAGTTCTTC

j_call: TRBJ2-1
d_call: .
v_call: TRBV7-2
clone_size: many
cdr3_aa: CASSSIPGTVYYNEQFF
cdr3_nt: TGTGCCAGCAGCTCCATTCCCGGGACTGTCTACTACAATGAGCAGTTCTTC

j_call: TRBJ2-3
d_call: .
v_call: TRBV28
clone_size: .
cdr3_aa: CASSLSPLSTDTQYF
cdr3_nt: TGTGCCAGCAGTTTATCCCCACTAAGCACAGATACGCAGTATTTT

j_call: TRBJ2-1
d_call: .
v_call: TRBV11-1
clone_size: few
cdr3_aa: CASSKPPTRVKQFF
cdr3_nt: TGTGCCAGCAGCAAACCCCCAACAAGGGTCAAACAGTTCTTC

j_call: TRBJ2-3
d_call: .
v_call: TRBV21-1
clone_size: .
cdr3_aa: CASSNYTDTQYF
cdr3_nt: TGTGCCAGCAGTAATTACACAGATACGCAGTATTTT

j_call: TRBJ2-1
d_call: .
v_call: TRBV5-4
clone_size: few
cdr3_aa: CASSFGNYNEQFF
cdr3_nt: TGTGCCAGCAGCTTCGGCAACTACAATGAGCAGTTCTTC

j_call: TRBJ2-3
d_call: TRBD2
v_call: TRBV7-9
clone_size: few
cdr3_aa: CASSLVLAGMTDTQYF
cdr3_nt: TGTGCCAGCAGCTTAGTACTAGCGGGGATGACAGATACGCAGTATTTT

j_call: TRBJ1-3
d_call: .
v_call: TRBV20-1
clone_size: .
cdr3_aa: CSARVGRIGNTIYF
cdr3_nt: TGCAGTGCTAGGGTCGGGCGGATTGGAAACACCATATATTTT

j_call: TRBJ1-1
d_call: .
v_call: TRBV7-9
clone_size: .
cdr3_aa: CASSLGWGVNTEAFF
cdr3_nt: TGTGCCAGCAGCCTGGGCTGGGGGGTGAACACTGAAGCTTTCTTT

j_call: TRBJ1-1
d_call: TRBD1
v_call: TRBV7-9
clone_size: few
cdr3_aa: CASSKTGGEAFF
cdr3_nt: TGTGCCAGCAGCAAGACAGGGGGTGAAGCTTTCTTT

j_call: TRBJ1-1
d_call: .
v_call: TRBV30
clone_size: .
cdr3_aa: CAWSEQFKARTRWGTEAFF
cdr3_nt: TGTGCCTGGAGTGAACAGTTTAAGGCCAGGACGAGATGGGGCACTGAAGCTTTCTTT

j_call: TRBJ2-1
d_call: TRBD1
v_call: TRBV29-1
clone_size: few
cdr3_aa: CSVGQGVGNEQFF
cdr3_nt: TGCAGCGTCGGACAGGGGGTTGGCAATGAGCAGTTCTTC

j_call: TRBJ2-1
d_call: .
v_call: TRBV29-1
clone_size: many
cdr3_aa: CSVRDVAEQFF
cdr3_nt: TGCAGCGTTCGGGACGTCGCCGAGCAGTTCTTC

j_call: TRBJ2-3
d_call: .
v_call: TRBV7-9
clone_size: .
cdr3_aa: CASSFTTGVGTDTQYF
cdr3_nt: TGTGCCAGCAGCTTTACGACCGGGGTGGGAACAGATACGCAGTATTTT

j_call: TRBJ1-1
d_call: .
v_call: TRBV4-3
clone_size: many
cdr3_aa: CASSQLTGLGTEAFF
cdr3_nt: TGCGCCAGCAGCCAATTGACGGGCCTTGGGACTGAAGCTTTCTTT

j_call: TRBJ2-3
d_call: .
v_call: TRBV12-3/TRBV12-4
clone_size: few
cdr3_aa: CASSLAVPPDTQYF
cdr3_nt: TGTGCCAGCAGTTTGGCAGTCCCCCCAGATACGCAGTATTTT

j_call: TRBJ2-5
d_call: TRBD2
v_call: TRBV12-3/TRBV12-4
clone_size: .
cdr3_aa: CASSTPTPEAGGQETQYF
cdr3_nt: TGTGCCAGCAGTACCCCGACTCCGGAGGCGGGGGGCCAAGAGACCCAGTACTTC

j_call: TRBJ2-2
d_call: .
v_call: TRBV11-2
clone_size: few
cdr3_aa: CASSFIPGELFF
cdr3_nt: TGTGCCAGCAGCTTCATTCCCGGGGAGCTGTTTTTT

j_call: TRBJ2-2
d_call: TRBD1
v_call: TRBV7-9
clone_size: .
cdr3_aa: CASSFGRGPTGELFF
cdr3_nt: TGTGCCAGCAGCTTCGGTAGGGGGCCCACCGGGGAGCTGTTTTTT

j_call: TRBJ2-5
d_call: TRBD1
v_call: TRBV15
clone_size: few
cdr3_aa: CATSGDSVPQETQYF
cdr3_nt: TGTGCCACCAGCGGGGACAGCGTACCGCAAGAGACCCAGTACTTC

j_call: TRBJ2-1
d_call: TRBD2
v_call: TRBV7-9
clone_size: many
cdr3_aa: CASSLEGLAENEQFF
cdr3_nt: TGTGCCAGCAGCTTAGAAGGGCTAGCGGAGAATGAGCAGTTCTTC